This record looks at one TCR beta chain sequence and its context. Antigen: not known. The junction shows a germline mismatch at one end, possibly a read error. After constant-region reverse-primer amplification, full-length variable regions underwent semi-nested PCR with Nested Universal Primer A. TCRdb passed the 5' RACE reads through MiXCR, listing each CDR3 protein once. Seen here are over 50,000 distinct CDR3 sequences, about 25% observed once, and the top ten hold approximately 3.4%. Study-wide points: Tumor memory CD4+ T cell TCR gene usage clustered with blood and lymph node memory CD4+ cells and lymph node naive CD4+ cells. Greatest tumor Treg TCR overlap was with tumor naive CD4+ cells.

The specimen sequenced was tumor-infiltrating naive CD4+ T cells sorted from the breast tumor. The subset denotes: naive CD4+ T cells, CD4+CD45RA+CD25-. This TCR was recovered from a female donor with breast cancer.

CDR3 sequence reads: CASSFGWDGASVLTF. The CDR3 DNA follows: TGTGCCAGCAGCTTCGGGTGGGACGGGGCCAGCGTCCTGACTTTC. This chain uses TRBV11-3 with TRBJ2-6; the D call may be TRBD1 or TRBD2 (5 bases each). Germline V gene data show CDR1 as SGHNT and CDR2 as YENEEA. This CDR3 has 15 amino acids.